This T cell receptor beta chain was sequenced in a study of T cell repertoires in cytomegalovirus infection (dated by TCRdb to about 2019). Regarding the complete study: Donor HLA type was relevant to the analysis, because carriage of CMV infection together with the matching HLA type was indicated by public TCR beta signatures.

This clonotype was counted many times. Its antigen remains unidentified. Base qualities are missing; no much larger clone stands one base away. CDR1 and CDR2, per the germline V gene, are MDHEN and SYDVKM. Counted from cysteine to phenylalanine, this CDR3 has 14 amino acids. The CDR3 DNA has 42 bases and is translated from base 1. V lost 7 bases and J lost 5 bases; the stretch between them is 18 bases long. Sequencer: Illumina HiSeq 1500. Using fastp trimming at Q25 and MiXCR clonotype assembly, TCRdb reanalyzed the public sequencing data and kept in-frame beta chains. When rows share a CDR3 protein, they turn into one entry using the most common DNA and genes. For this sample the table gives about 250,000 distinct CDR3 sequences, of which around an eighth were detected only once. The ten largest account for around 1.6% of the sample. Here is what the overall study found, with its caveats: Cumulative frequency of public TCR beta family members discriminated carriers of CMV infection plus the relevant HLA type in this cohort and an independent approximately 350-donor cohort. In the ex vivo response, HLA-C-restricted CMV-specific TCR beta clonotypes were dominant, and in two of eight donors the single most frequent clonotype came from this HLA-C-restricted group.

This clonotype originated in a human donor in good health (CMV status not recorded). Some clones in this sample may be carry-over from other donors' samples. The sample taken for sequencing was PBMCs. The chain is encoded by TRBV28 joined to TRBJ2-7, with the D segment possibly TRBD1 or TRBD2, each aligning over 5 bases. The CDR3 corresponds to CASTPQPRGHEQYF. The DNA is TGTGCCAGCACTCCCCAACCGAGGGGCCACGAGCAGTACTTC.